This T cell receptor beta chain was recorded in a study of regulatory T cells in long-lasting Graves disease. Study summary: Antithyroid drugs had been given to newly diagnosed Graves' patients for under 3 months.

This clonotype appeared many times. Construction of the TCR beta libraries employed iRepertoire HTBI primers in conjunction with Arm-PCR of CDR3 regions. MiXCR, run by TCRdb on the multiplex PCR reads, gives a single entry per CDR3 protein. The data show approximately 250,000 distinct CDR3 sequences, 15% to 20% seen once. Time point defined: newly diagnosed GD, antithyroid drugs for less than 3 months. PBMC-derived RNA was used for the TCR library. Tubes containing EDTA received roughly 8.8 milliliters of drawn peripheral blood. Sample: peripheral blood mononuclear cells (PBMCs), taken at new diagnosis, from a patient treated with antithyroid drugs. This receptor was identified in a female donor with Graves disease.

The chain's CDR3 is CASSYLSSGIGTGELFF. The CDR3 DNA reads TGTGCCAGCAGTTACCTGAGTAGCGGGATAGGAACCGGGGAGCTGTTTTTT. The chain uses TRBV6-2 or TRBV6-3 and TRBJ2-2, with TRBD2 matching 8 bases. This CDR3 is 17 amino acids long. Germline CDR1 is MNHEY and CDR2 is SVGEGT. Trimming removed 2 bases from V and 5 bases from J; junction bases left unmatched: 10.